The rows below give T cell receptor beta chains drawn from one sample of a study of blood T cell repertoires in COVID-19. Profiling relied on immunoSEQ multiplex PCR, and the TCRdb table lists in-frame clones only, not all of them. This sample has roughly 230,000 clones; approximately 85% occur once, and the top ten carry 5.1%. The sample consisted of peripheral blood. All receptors come from a man aged 50 to 59 with COVID-19, enrolled during active disease. Each CDR3 is given with its conserved first and last residue. The order of the fields is clone size, CDR3 length, J gene, V gene, D gene, CDR3 DNA, CDR3 protein. The D gene is left open where the match is weak. Rows give clone size only sometimes, using once, few, many, or a class for an expanded clone.

- 15 TRBJ1-2 TRBV29-1 - TGCAGCGTTGAGAGTTCCCAGGGCCGGTTCTATGGCTACACCTTC CSVESSQGRFYGYTF
- 13 TRBJ1-6 TRBV6-1 - TGTGCCAGCAGTGAAGAGGACTATTCACCCCTCCACTTT CASSEEDYSPLHF
once 16 TRBJ2-2 TRBV9 TRBD2 TGTGCCAGCAGCGTAGCTCCGGGAGGGGGCACCGGGGAGCTGTTTTTT CASSVAPGGGTGELFF
- 14 TRBJ1-5 TRBV6-5 TRBD1 TGTGCCAGCAGCCGCGACCAGGGGGCTCAGCCCCAGCATTTT CASSRDQGAQPQHF
- 15 TRBJ2-1 TRBV7-3 TRBD2 TGTGCCAGCAGCTTAAGTCTAGCGGGGATGGCTGAGCAGTTCTTC CASSLSLAGMAEQFF
- 19 TRBJ1-1 TRBV4-3 - TGCGCCAGCAGCCAAGAGTATCGGGTCGGCAGCCGACGGTTGACTGAAGCTTTCTTT CASSQEYRVGSRRLTEAFF
- 12 TRBJ1-2 TRBV7-2 - TGTGCCACCCACAGGGACCAATATGGCTACACCTTC CATHRDQYGYTF
- 19 TRBJ2-6 TRBV4-2 - TGTGCCAGCAGCCAAGATATAGGGGCAGGCCTCACTGGGGCCAACGTCCTGACTTTC CASSQDIGAGLTGANVLTF
few 16 TRBJ2-3 TRBV13 TRBD2 TGTGCCAGCAGCTTAGACGTAGCGGGGCTACCAGATACGCAGTATTTT CASSLDVAGLPDTQYF
- 15 TRBJ1-6 TRBV3-1/TRBV3-2 - TGTGCCAGCAGCCAAGAAAGTCACGGGAATTCACCCCTCCACTTT CASSQESHGNSPLHF
few 16 TRBJ1-6 TRBV7-2 TRBD1 TGTGCCAGCAGCTTAGCGGGAACCGGGACAGATTCACCCCTCCACTTT CASSLAGTGTDSPLHF
few 13 TRBJ1-3 TRBV6-5 - TGTGCCAGCAGTTCTCGGGTTGGAAACACCATATATTTT CASSSRVGNTIYF
- 17 TRBJ2-2 TRBV11-2 - TGTGCCAGCAGCTCAGAAGTGAGAGTCGGGAACACCGGGGAGCTGTTTTTT CASSSEVRVGNTGELFF
few 13 TRBJ2-7 TRBV3-1/TRBV3-2 - TGTGCCAGCGAGCAGGTTCTTATCTACGAGCAGTACTTC CASEQVLIYEQYF
- 16 TRBJ2-3 TRBV24-1 - TGTGCCACCAGTGATTTGAAGGGTCAGGGAACAGATACGCAGTATTTT CATSDLKGQGTDTQYF
- 14 TRBJ2-7 TRBV6-4 TRBD1 TGTGCCAGCCTTGGGACAGGGGAACCCTACGAGCAGTACTTC CASLGTGEPYEQYF
- 13 TRBJ2-7 TRBV19 - TGTGCCAGTAGTGAGTCATTTACCTACGAGCAGTACTTC CASSESFTYEQYF
- 17 TRBJ2-2 TRBV27 - TGTGCCAGCAGTTTATTGGACACTTCCTCGAACACCGGGGAGCTGTTTTTT CASSLLDTSSNTGELFF
- 17 TRBJ2-7 TRBV4-1 - TGCGCCAGCAGCCCACGGTGGGTGGCGGCCCCATCCTACGAGCAGTACTTC CASSPRWVAAPSYEQYF
- 18 TRBJ2-1 TRBV25-1 TRBD2 TGTGCCAGCGCCCGCGGTGGGACTAGCGGGGCTTCCTACAATGAGCAGTTCTTC CASARGGTSGASYNEQFF
- 13 TRBJ2-7 TRBV12-3/TRBV12-4 - TGTGCCAGCAGTGTCCGACTCGGGGACGAGCAGTACTTC CASSVRLGDEQYF
- 14 TRBJ1-2 TRBV2 TRBD1 TGTGCCAGCAGACCCGGACAGGGGGAGGTCGGCTACACCTTC CASRPGQGEVGYTF
few 13 TRBJ1-1 TRBV2 - TGTGCCAGCAGTGTGATGGGGGGCACTGAAGCTTTCTTT CASSVMGGTEAFF
- 15 TRBJ2-3 TRBV19 - TGTGCCAGTAGTCTCCGGGACACCGGCACAGATACGCAGTATTTT CASSLRDTGTDTQYF
- 15 TRBJ1-3 TRBV5-1 TRBD1 TGCGCCAGCAGCCCGGGACAGGGATCTGGAAACACCATATATTTT CASSPGQGSGNTIYF
- 16 TRBJ2-1 TRBV7-6 - TGTGCCAGCAGCTTAGTTAGGGGTTCGACCAACAATGAGCAGTTCTTC CASSLVRGSTNNEQFF
- 15 TRBJ2-5 TRBV6-2/TRBV6-3 TRBD2 TGTGCCAGCAGTTATTCCGGGACTAAAAGAGAGACCCAGTACTTC CASSYSGTKRETQYF
- 15 TRBJ1-3 TRBV5-1 - TGCGCCAGCAGCTTGGAGACTAGGTCTGGAAACACCATATATTTT CASSLETRSGNTIYF
- 15 TRBJ2-3 TRBV11-2 TRBD1 TGTGCCAGCAGCTATTCCGGGACAGGGGCAGATACGCAGTATTTT CASSYSGTGADTQYF